Shown below are 25 T cell receptor beta chains from a single sample sequenced in a study of CD8 T cells in Susac syndrome. Random hexamers primed reverse transcription of 0.5 to 1 ug RNA. TCRdb reanalysed the immunoSEQ multiplex PCR reads using MiXCR and keeps one entry per CDR3 protein. The table includes about 300,000 distinct CDR3 sequences, about 91% detected once. What was sequenced was CD4+ T cells from PBMCs. The source of these receptors is a human donor with multiple sclerosis.

The V call is TRBV20-1, the J call TRBJ2-1, with TRBD2 matching over 9 bases. J gave up 7 bases and V 6 bases, and 10 bases lay outside the gene matches. The CDR3 runs to 14 residues. Looked up from germline, CDR1 is DFQATT and CDR2 is SNEGSKA (reference sequence). The CDR3 sequence: CSAQARLAGNEQFF. DNA of the CDR3: TGCAGTGCCCAGGCGCGGCTAGCGGGAAATGAGCAGTTCTTC.

This sequence joins TRBV10-3 and TRBJ1-1; the D is unclear. CDR3 size: 14 residues. V was cut by 3 bases and J by 3 bases, with 11 bases left in between. The germline V gene encodes CDR1 ENHRY and CDR2 SYGVKD. The CDR3 loop reads CAISEKGTYTEAFF. DNA of the CDR3: TGTGCCATCAGTGAAAAGGGAACTTACACTGAAGCTTTCTTT.

The chain combines TRBV12-3 or TRBV12-4 with TRBJ1-2; D unresolved. The CDR3 extends over 14 amino acids. V lost 6 bases and J lost 8, with 19 bases in between. The CDR3 DNA reads as TGTGCCAGCAGCCGAATCCCAATTAAGGGCGGCTACACCTTC. It encodes CASSRIPIKGGYTF.

The chain uses TRBV2 and TRBJ2-1; TRBD1 or TRBD2 may be the D gene (5 bases each). V lost 8 bases and J 7 bases, leaving 18 bases between the germline ends. CDR1 is SNHLY and CDR2 is FYNNEI in the germline V gene. This CDR3 comprises 14 residues. The CDR3 nucleotides read TGTGCCAGCGCTGCTGAGGGGCCTAGGAATGAGCAGTTCTTC. This gives the protein CASAAEGPRNEQFF.

The chain joins TRBV7-2 to TRBJ2-3; D call uncertain. The germline V and J ends were trimmed by 0 bases and 2 bases, with 9 bases remaining between them. Germline loops: CDR1 SGHTA, CDR2 FQGNSA. This CDR3 has 15 residues. CDR3 in DNA: TGTGCCAGCAGCTTAGCGGGAACTACCACAGATACGCAGTATTTT. Translated, it gives CASSLAGTTTDTQYF.

The CDR3 DNA is TGTGCCAGCAGCCGCGGGGGAGTGAACACCGGGGAGCTGTTTTTT. As protein: CASSRGGVNTGELFF. The V and J genes are TRBV3-1 and TRBJ2-2; 7 bases are shared with TRBD2. V was pared by 4 bases and J by 1 base, with 3 bases of the junction left unmatched. Germline values: CDR1 LGHDT, CDR2 YNNKEL (reference sequence). CDR3 length: 15 residues.

The CDR3: CACRTGMVNTEAFF. The DNA of the CDR3 is TGTGCCTGTCGGACAGGGATGGTGAACACTGAAGCTTTCTTT. This chain links TRBV30 with TRBJ1-1; 8 positions match TRBD1. The junction had 6 bases not matched to a gene; V was cut back by 6 bases and J by 0 bases. The CDR3 runs to 14 residues. Germline CDR1 GTSNPN, CDR2 SVGIG (reference sequence).

This rearrangement joins TRBV7-2 to TRBJ2-7; TRBD2 might be the D (7 bases). The CDR3 extends over 14 amino acids. V was pared by 3 bases and J by 4 bases, with 13 bases between. Looked up from germline, CDR1 is SGHTA and CDR2 is FQGNSA. In DNA, the CDR3 is TGTGCCAGCAGCTTCGGCCGGGGGGCTTACGAGCAGTACTTC. This encodes CASSFGRGAYEQYF.

Written as DNA, the CDR3 is TGTGCCAGCAGCCCGCCGCAGGGACGTGTCAATGAGCAGTTCTTC. Protein: CASSPPQGRVNEQFF. This rearrangement joins TRBV5-6 to TRBJ2-1, with D perhaps being TRBD1 or TRBD2 (5 bases each). This CDR3 is built from 15 residues. The V and J ends lost 4 bases and 6 bases respectively, with 17 bases between them. The V gene's germline CDR1 is SGHDT and CDR2 YYEEEE.

J is TRBJ1-6 and V is TRBV7-9; D is uncertain. V dropped 4 bases and J dropped 7 bases, with 14 bases sitting between them. This CDR3 region has 15 residues. Germline V CDR1 and CDR2: SEHNR, FQNEAQ (reference sequence). CDR3: CASSWGERMNSPLHF. The CDR3 bases are TGTGCCAGCAGCTGGGGTGAGAGGATGAATTCACCCCTCCACTTT.

The chain joins TRBV3-1 to TRBJ2-5; D gene uncertain. Germline-derived CDR1 and CDR2 are LGHDT and YNNKEL (reference sequence). The CDR3 loop spans 14 amino acids. Trimming removed 1 base at V and 5 bases at J, with 11 bases between. The chain's CDR3 is CASSQGGVLETQYF. The DNA for the CDR3 is TGTGCCAGCAGCCAAGGTGGAGTTCTGGAGACCCAGTACTTC.

The V call is TRBV4-1, the J call TRBJ2-7; D is possibly TRBD1 (6 bases). This CDR3 is 14 amino acids long. Between the trimmed V and J ends, which lost 4 bases and 3 bases, there was a span of 13 bases. The germline V gene has CDR1 MGHRA and CDR2 YSYEKL. The CDR3 here is CASSRPGGYYEQYF. As DNA, the CDR3 is TGCGCCAGCAGCCGACCTGGGGGCTACTACGAGCAGTACTTC.

The chain joins TRBV7-3 to TRBJ1-1; TRBD1 agrees at 9 bases. The V segment lost 6 bases and the J segment 7 bases; nucleotides outside the gene matches: 9. CDR1 is SGHTA, CDR2 FQGTGA, per germline. The CDR3 length is 14 residues. CDR3 bases: TGTGCCAGCAGACGGACAGGGGAGGTGGGTGAAGCTTTCTTT. Translating gives CASRRTGEVGEAFF.

This chain uses TRBV4-1 with TRBJ2-3; TRBD2 matches 7 bases. The V gene end was trimmed by 1 base and the J gene end by 4 bases; junction bases not matched to a gene: 5. Germline V gives CDR1 MGHRA, CDR2 YSYEKL. The CDR3 extends over 15 amino acids. The CDR3 spells CASSQGGSLPDTQYF. The CDR3 DNA is TGCGCCAGCAGCCAAGGCGGGAGTCTGCCAGATACGCAGTATTTT.

V usage is TRBV7-9 and J usage is TRBJ2-2; the D gene could be TRBD1 or TRBD2 (5 bases each). Deletions cut 4 bases from V and 6 bases from J, with 21 bases between. The CDR3 consists of 17 residues. Germline loops: CDR1 SEHNR, CDR2 FQNEAQ (reference sequence). Here the CDR3 DNA reads TGTGCCAGCAGCTCACCTAAGGTGGGGACCCCGGCCGGGGAGCTGTTTTTT. It yields the protein CASSSPKVGTPAGELFF.

The chain couples TRBV10-2 to TRBJ1-6; 9 bases line up with TRBD1. The CDR3 length is 18 residues. The germline V gene has CDR1 WSHSY and CDR2 SAAADI. The ends lost 2 bases at V and 6 bases at J; junction bases unmatched: 11. CDR3 amino acids: CASSEPRDRVMGNSPLHF. The CDR3 DNA is TGCGCCAGCAGTGAGCCCAGGGACAGGGTAATGGGTAATTCACCCCTCCACTTT.

This chain connects TRBV25-1 to TRBJ2-5; 8 bases map to TRBD1. This CDR3 spans 14 amino acids. Trimming at V came to 3 bases and at J to 5 bases, leaving 5 bases not matched to a gene. CDR1 and CDR2 from the germline V gene are MGHDK and SYGVNS. The CDR3 region is CASSEDRVGETQYF. The DNA of the CDR3 is TGTGCCAGCAGTGAGGACAGGGTAGGGGAGACCCAGTACTTC.

The chain carries TRBV6-2 or TRBV6-3 and TRBJ1-1; D may be TRBD1 (5 bases). Trimming took 7 bases from V and 4 from J, leaving 13 bases between them. Germline-derived CDR1 and CDR2 are MNHEY and SVGEGT. This CDR3 comprises 13 residues. Here the CDR3 DNA reads TGTGCCAGCACTGGTCAGGGCGGCACTGAAGCTTTCTTT. Amino acid sequence: CASTGQGGTEAFF.

This chain uses TRBV23-1 with TRBJ1-2, with a tentative D call TRBD1 (5 bases). TRBV23-1 is treated as an ORF (open reading frame) with a function not yet certain. V was trimmed by 2 bases and J by 2 bases, leaving 9 bases between them. This CDR3 has 14 residues. This CDR3 is CASSQPRGNYGYTF. DNA for the CDR3: TGCGCCAGCAGTCAACCGCGGGGGAACTATGGCTACACCTTC.

CDR3 nucleotides: TGTGCCAGCAGCCCCGGGACAGGTTCCCTCACCTACAATGAGCAGTTCTTC. It encodes CASSPGTGSLTYNEQFF. The J gene is TRBJ2-1, the V gene TRBV12-3 or TRBV12-4, with 8 bases fitting TRBD1. This CDR3 contains 17 residues. Trimming took 6 bases from V and 2 from J; bases not matched to a gene: 12.

The chain combines TRBV18 with TRBJ1-1; D not certain. The CDR3 length is 16 residues. Germline V lookup: CDR1 KGHSH, CDR2 LQKENI. Trimming removed 3 bases from V and 13 bases from J, with 27 bases in between. The CDR3 here is CASSPKQLAGSNEYFF. The CDR3 DNA is TGTGCCAGCTCACCGAAGCAACTTGCGGGTTCGAACGAATATTTCTTT.

The chain couples TRBV27 to TRBJ1-2, with TRBD1 matching 8 bases. After removal of 5 bases from V and 5 bases from J, the junction contained 4 bases not matched to a gene. The CDR3 contains 13 residues. Germline loops: CDR1 MNHEY, CDR2 SMNVEV (reference sequence). CDR3 sequence reads: CASSRRQGYGYTF. The CDR3 DNA follows: TGTGCCAGCAGTAGAAGACAGGGGTATGGCTACACCTTC.

CDR3 residues: CASSQAFIGGGVFGYEQYF. CDR3 bases: TGCGCCAGCAGCCAAGCGTTCATCGGGGGCGGGGTGTTTGGTTACGAGCAGTACTTC. The rearrangement links TRBV4-1 to TRBJ2-7; D could derive from TRBD1 or TRBD2 (6 bases each). This CDR3 has 19 residues. In germline, CDR1 is MGHRA, CDR2 YSYEKL. V was shortened by 1 base and J by 4 bases, with 26 bases between the two germline ends.

The chain carries TRBV5-6 and TRBJ2-7, with D possibly TRBD2 on 7 matching bases. The V end was cut by 4 bases, the J end by 3 bases, with 17 bases between. Germline assignment: CDR1 SGHDT and CDR2 YYEEEE. The CDR3 covers 15 residues. Here the CDR3 reads CASSRGAGAFYEQYF. DNA of the CDR3: TGTGCCAGCAGCCGGGGGGCGGGAGCTTTCTACGAGCAGTACTTC.

The chain has TRBV5-4 and TRBJ2-3; D is perhaps TRBD1 (6 bases). The CDR3 spans 14 residues. Germline V gene lookup returns CDR1 SGHNT and CDR2 YYREEE (reference sequence). V lost 3 bases and J lost 3, with 11 bases in between. The CDR3 region has the DNA TGTGCCAGCAGCTCCAGGGGTCGGACAGATACGCAGTATTTT. It specifies CASSSRGRTDTQYF.